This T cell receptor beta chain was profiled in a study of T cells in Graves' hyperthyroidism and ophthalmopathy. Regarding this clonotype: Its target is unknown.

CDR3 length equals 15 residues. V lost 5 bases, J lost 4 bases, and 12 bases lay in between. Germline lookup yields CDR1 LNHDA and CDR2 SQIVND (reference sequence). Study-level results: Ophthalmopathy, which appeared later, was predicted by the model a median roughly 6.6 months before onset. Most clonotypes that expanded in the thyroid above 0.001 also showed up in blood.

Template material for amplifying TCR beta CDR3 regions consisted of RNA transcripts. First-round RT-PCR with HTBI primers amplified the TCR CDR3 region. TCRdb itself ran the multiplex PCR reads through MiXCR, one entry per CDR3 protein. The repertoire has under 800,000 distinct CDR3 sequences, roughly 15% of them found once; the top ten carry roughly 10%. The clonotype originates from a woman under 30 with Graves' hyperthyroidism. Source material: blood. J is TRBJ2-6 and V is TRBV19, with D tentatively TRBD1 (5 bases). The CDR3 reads CASSDSSAGANVLTF. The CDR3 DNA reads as TGTGCCAGTAGTGACAGCTCCGCAGGGGCCAACGTCCTGACTTTC.